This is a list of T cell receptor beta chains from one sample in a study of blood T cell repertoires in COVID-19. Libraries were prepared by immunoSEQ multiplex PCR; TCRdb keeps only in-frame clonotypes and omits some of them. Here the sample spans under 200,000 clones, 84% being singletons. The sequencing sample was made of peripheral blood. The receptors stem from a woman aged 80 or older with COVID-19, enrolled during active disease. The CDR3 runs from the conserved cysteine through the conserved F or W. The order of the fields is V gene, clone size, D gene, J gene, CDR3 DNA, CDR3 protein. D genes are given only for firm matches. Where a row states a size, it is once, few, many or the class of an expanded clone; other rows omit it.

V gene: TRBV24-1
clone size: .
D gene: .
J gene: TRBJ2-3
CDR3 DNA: TGTGCCACCAGTGATGTCGCGGGTCCTAGCACAGATACGCAGTATTTT
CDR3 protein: CATSDVAGPSTDTQYF

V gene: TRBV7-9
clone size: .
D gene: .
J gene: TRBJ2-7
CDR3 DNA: TGTGCCAGCAGCCCCTCCCTCTACGAGCAGTACTTC
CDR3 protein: CASSPSLYEQYF

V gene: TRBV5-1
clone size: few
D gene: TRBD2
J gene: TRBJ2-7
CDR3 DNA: TGCGCCAGCAGCCCCAGCGGGGATCCCTACGAGCAGTACTTC
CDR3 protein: CASSPSGDPYEQYF

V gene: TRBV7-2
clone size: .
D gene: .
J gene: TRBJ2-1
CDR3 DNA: TGTGCCAGCAGCTCATACGGTGAGCAGTTCTTC
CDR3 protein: CASSSYGEQFF

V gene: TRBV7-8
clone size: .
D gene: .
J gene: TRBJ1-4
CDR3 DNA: TGTGCCAGCAGCTTAGATCAGAATTACAATGAAAAACTGTTTTTT
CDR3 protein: CASSLDQNYNEKLFF

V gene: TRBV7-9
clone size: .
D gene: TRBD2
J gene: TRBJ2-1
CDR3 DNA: TGTGCCAGCAGCTTAAAACTAGCGGGAGCTTACAATGAGCAGTTCTTC
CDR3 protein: CASSLKLAGAYNEQFF

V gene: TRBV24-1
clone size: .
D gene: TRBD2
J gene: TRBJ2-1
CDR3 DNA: TGTGCCACCTCGACTAGCGGGGGGAAAAATGAGCAGTTCTTC
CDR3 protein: CATSTSGGKNEQFF

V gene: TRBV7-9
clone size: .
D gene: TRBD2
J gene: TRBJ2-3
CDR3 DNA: TGTGCCAGCCGCTCCGGGGGGAGCACAGATACGCAGTATTTT
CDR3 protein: CASRSGGSTDTQYF

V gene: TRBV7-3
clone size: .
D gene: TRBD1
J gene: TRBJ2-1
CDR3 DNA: TGTGCCAGCAGTCCACCGGGACAGAGCTCCTACAATGAGCAGTTCTTC
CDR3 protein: CASSPPGQSSYNEQFF

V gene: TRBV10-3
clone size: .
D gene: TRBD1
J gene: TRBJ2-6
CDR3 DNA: TGTGCCACCTCCGGGACAGTCTCTGGGGCCAACGTCCTGACTTTC
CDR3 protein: CATSGTVSGANVLTF

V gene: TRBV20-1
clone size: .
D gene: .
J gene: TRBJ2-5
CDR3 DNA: TGCAGTGGACCCTTAGCGGAGACCCAGTACTTC
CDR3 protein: CSGPLAETQYF

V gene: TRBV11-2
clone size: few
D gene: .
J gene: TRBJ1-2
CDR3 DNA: TGTGCCAGCAGCTCCTTCAGGGGAATTAGCTACACCTTC
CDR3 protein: CASSSFRGISYTF

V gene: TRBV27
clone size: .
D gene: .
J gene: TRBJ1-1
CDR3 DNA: TGTGCCAGCAGTTTATACGGGGGTCCCCTGAACACTGAAGCTTTCTTT
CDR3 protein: CASSLYGGPLNTEAFF

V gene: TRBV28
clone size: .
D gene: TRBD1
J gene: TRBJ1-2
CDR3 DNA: TGTGCCAGCAGTACACAAGGACAGGGCTATGGCTACACCTTC
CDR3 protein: CASSTQGQGYGYTF

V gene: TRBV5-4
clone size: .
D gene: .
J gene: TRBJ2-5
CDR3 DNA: TGTGCCAGCAGCCTGAAAGGGGGAGAGACCCAGTACTTC
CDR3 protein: CASSLKGGETQYF

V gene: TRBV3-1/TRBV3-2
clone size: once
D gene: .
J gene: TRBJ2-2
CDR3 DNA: TGTGCCAGCAGCCAAGCAGGACTGAACACCGGGGAGCTGTTTTTT
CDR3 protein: CASSQAGLNTGELFF

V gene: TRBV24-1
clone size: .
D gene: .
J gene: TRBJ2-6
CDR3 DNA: TGTGCCACCAGTGACTATGGACTTTCCGGGGCCAACGTCCTGACTTTC
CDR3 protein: CATSDYGLSGANVLTF

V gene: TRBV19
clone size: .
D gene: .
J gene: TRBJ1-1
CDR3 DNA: TGTGCCAGTAGCAGGCAAATGAACACTGAAGCTTTCTTT
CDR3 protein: CASSRQMNTEAFF

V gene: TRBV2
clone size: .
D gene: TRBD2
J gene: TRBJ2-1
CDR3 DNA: TGTGCCAGCAGTGCGCCTAGCGGATTCTACAATGAGCAGTTCTTC
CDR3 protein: CASSAPSGFYNEQFF